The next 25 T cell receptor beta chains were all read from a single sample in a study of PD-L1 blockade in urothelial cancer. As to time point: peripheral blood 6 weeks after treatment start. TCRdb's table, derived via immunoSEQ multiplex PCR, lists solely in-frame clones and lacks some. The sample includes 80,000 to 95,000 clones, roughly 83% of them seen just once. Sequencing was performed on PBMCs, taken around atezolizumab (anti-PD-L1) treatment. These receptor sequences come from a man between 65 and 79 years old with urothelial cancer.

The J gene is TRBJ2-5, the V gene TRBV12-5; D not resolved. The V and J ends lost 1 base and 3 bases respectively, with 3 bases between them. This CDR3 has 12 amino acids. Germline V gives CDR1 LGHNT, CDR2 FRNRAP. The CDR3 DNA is TGTGCTAGTGGTTTGGCGGAAGAGACCCAGTACTTC. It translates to CASGLAEETQYF.

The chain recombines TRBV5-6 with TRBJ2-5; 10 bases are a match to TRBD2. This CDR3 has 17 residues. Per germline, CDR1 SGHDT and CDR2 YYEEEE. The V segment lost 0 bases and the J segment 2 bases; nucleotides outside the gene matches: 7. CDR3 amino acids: CASSLAGLAGGQETQYF. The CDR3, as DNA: TGTGCCAGCAGCTTGGCCGGTTTAGCGGGAGGTCAAGAGACCCAGTACTTC.

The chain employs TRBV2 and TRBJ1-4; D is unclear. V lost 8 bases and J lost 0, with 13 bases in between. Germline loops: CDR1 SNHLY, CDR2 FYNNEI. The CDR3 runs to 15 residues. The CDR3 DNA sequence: TGTGCCAGCCTCCCTGTTACATCAACTAATGAAAAACTGTTTTTT. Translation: CASLPVTSTNEKLFF.

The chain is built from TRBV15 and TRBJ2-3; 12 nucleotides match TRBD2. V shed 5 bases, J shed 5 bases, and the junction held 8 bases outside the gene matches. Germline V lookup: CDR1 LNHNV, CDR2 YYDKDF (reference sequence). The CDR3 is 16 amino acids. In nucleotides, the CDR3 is TGTGCCACCAGCCTCGACCGACTAGCGGGAGAAGATACGCAGTATTTT. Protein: CATSLDRLAGEDTQYF.

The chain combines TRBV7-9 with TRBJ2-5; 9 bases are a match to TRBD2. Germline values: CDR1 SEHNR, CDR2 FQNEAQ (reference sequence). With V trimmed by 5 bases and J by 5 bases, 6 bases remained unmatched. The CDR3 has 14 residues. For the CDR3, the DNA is TGTGCCAGCAGCCAGGCGGGGGGGGTGGAGACCCAGTACTTC. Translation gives CASSQAGGVETQYF. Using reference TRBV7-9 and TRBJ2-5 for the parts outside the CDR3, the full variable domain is DTGVSQNPRHKITKRGQNVTFRCDPISEHNRLYWYRQTLGQGPEFLTYFQNEAQLEKSRLLSDRFSAERPKGSFSTLEIQRTEQGDSAMYLCASSQAGGVETQYFGPGTRLLVL.

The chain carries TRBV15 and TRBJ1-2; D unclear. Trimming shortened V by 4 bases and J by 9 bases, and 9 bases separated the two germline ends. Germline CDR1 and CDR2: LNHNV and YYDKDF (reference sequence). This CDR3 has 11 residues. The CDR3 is CATSKVESYTF. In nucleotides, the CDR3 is TGTGCCACCAGCAAAGTTGAGAGCTACACCTTC. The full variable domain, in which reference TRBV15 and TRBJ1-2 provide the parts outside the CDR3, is DAMVIQNPRYQVTQFGKPVTLSCSQTLNHNVMYWYQQKSSQAPKLLFHYYDKDFNNEADTPDNFQSRRPNTSFCFLDIRSPGLGDTAMYLCATSKVESYTFGSGTRLTVV.

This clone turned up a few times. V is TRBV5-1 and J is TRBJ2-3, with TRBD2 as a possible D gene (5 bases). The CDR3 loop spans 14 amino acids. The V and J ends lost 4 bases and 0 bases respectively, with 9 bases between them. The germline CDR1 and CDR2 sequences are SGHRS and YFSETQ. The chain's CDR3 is CASSVAGSTDTQYF. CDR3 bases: TGCGCCAGCAGCGTTGCGGGCAGCACAGATACGCAGTATTTT. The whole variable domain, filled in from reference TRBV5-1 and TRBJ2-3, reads KAGVTQTPRYLIKTRGQQVTLSCSPISGHRSVSWYQQTPGQGLQFLFEYFSETQRNKGNFPGRFSGRQFSNSRSEMNVSTLELGDSALYLCASSVAGSTDTQYFGPGTRLTVL.

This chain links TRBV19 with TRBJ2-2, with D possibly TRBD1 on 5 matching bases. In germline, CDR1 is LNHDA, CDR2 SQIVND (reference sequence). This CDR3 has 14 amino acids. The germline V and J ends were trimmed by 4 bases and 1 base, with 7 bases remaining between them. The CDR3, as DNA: TGTGCCAGTAGTAAGACAGAGAACACCGGGGAGCTGTTTTTT. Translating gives CASSKTENTGELFF.

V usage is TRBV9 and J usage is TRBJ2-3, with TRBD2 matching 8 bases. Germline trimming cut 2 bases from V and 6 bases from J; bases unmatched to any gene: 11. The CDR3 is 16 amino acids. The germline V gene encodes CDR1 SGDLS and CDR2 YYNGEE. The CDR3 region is CASSVGAGASGDTQYF. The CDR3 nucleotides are TGTGCCAGCAGCGTTGGAGCGGGAGCCAGCGGGGATACGCAGTATTTT.

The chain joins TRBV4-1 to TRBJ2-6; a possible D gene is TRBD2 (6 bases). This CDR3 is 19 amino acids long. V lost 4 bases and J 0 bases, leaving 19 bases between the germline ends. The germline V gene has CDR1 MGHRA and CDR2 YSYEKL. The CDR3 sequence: CASSPPAGQANSGANVLTF. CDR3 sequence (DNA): TGCGCCAGCAGCCCCCCCGCGGGGCAGGCGAACTCTGGGGCCAACGTCCTGACTTTC.

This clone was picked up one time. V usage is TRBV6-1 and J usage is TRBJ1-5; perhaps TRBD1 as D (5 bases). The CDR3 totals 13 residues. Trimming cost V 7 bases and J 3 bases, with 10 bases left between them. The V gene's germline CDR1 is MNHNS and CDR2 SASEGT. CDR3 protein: CASNTGVNQPQHF. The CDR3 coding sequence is TGTGCCAGCAATACAGGAGTCAATCAGCCCCAGCATTTT.

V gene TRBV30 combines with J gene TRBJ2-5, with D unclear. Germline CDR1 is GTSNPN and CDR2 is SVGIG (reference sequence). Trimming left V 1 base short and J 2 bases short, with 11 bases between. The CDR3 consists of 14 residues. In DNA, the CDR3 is TGTGCCTGGAGTGGACTCCTGATACAAGAGACCCAGTACTTC. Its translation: CAWSGLLIQETQYF.

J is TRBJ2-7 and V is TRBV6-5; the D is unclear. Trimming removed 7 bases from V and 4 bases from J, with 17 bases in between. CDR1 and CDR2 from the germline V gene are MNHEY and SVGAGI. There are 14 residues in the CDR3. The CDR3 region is CASTNPGSLYEQYF. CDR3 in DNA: TGTGCCAGCACTAATCCCGGGTCTCTATACGAGCAGTACTTC.

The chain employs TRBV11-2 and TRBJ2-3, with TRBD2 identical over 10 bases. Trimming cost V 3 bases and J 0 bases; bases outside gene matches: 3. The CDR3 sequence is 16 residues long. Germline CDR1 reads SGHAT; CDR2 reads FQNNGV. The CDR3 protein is CASSFSAGGSTDTQYF. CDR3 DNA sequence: TGTGCCAGCAGCTTCTCAGCGGGGGGGAGCACAGATACGCAGTATTTT.

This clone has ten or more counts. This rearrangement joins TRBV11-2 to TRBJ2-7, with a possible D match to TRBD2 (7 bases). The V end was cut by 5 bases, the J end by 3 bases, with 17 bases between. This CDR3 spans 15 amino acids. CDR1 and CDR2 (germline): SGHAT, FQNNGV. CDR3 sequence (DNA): TGTGCCAGCAGCCACTACAAGGGGGGGGGCTACGAGCAGTACTTC. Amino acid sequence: CASSHYKGGGYEQYF.

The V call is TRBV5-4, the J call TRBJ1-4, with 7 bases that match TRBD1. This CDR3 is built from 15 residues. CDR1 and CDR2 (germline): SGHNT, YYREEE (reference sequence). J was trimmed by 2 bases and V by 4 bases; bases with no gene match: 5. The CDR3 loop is CASSKQGLTNEKLFF. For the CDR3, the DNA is TGTGCCAGCAGCAAACAGGGGCTCACTAATGAAAAACTGTTTTTT.

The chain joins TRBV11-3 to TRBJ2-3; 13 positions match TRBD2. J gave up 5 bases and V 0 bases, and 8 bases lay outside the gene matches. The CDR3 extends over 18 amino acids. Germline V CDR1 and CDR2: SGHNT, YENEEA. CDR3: CASSLDSGLAGDGDTQYF. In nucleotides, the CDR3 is TGTGCCAGCAGCTTAGATTCCGGACTAGCGGGAGATGGAGATACGCAGTATTTT.

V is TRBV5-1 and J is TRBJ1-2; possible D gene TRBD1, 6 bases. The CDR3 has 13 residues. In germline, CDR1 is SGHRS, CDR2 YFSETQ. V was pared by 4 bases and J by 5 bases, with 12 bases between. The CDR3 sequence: CASSEQGAYGYTF. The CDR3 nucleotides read TGCGCCAGCAGCGAACAGGGCGCATATGGCTACACCTTC. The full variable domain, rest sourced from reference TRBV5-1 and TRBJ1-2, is KAGVTQTPRYLIKTRGQQVTLSCSPISGHRSVSWYQQTPGQGLQFLFEYFSETQRNKGNFPGRFSGRQFSNSRSEMNVSTLELGDSALYLCASSEQGAYGYTFGSGTRLTVV.

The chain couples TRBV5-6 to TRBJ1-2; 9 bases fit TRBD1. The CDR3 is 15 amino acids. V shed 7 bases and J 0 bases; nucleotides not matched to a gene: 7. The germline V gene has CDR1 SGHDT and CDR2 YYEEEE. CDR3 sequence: CASRTGVQANYGYTF. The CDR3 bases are TGTGCCAGCCGGACAGGGGTACAAGCTAACTATGGCTACACCTTC.

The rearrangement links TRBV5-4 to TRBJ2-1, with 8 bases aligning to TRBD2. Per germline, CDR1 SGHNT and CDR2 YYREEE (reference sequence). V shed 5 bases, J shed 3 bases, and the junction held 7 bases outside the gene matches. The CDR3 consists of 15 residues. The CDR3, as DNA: TGTGCCAGCAGTCCGACTAGCGCGTACTACAATGAGCAGTTCTTC. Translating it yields CASSPTSAYYNEQFF. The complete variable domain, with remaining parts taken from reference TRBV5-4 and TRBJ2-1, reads ETGVTQSPTHLIKTRGQQVTLRCSSQSGHNTVSWYQQALGQGPQFIFQYYREEENGRGNFPPRFSGLQFPNYSSELNVNALELDDSALYLCASSPTSAYYNEQFFGPGTRLTVL.

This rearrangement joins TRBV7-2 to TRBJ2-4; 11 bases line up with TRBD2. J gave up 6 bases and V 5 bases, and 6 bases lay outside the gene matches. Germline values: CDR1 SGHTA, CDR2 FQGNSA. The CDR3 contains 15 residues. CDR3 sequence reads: CASSPPGLAANIQYF. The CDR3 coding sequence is TGTGCCAGCAGCCCCCCGGGACTAGCGGCAAACATTCAGTACTTC.

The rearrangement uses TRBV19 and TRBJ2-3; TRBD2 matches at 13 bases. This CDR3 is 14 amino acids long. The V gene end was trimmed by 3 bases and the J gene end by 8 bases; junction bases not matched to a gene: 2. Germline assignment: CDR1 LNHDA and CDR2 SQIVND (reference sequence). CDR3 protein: CASSMTSGRSTQYF. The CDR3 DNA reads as TGTGCCAGTAGTATGACTAGCGGGAGGTCTACGCAGTATTTT.

The chain's CDR3 is CAISDEGQPNSGNTIYF. The CDR3 DNA follows: TGTGCCATCAGTGATGAGGGACAGCCAAACTCTGGAAACACCATATATTTT. The rearrangement uses TRBV10-3 and TRBJ1-3, with 7 bases aligning to TRBD1. V trimming: 3 bases; J trimming: 0 bases; junction bases outside the gene matches: 8. The germline V gene has CDR1 ENHRY and CDR2 SYGVKD. The CDR3 spans 17 residues.

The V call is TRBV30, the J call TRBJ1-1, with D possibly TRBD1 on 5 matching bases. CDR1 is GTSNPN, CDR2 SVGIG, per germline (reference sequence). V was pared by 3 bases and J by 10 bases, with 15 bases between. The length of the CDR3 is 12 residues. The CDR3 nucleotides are TGTGCCTGGAGAAGTACAGGCGGTACAGCTTTCTTT. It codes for CAWRSTGGTAFF.

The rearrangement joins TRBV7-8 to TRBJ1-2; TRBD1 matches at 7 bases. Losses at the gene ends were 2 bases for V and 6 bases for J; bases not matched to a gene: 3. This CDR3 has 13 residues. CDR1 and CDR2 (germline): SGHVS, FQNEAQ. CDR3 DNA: TGTGCCAGCAGCTTATACAGGGGTGATGGCTACACCTTC. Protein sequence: CASSLYRGDGYTF.